Shown below are 28 T cell receptor beta chains from a single sample sequenced in a study of beta chain features in type 1 diabetes. Broader study findings: Shortening of TCRB CDR3s, moderate but significant, appeared in all four CD4+ subsets of Type 1 diabetes patients.

Of the isolated RNA, all was reverse transcribed, and so the sequenced material was expressed TCRB transcripts. Clones were sequenced by immunoSEQ multiplex PCR, and TCRdb holds only the in-frame ones, with some missing. The sample holds around 650,000 clones; around 11% are singletons and the top ten take more than 0.09%. No antigen has been identified for these receptors. Sequencing input: naive CD4+ T cells from blood. Receptors originate from a man in his thirties or forties with type 1 diabetes.

V is TRBV9 and J is TRBJ2-1; 12 nucleotides line up with TRBD1. The ends lost 0 bases at V and 8 bases at J; junction bases unmatched: 6. The CDR3 loop spans 16 amino acids. Germline CDR1 and CDR2: SGDLS and YYNGEE. CDR3 sequence (DNA): TGTGCCAGCAGCGTAGTGGGGACAGGGGGCTCTGATGAGCAGTTCTTC. Residues: CASSVVGTGGSDEQFF.

A few counts support this clone. At the DNA level, this CDR3 is encoded by other sequences in the same sample as well. The gene calls are TRBV7-2 and TRBJ2-5; 9 nucleotides match TRBD2. The CDR3 sequence is 14 residues long. Losses at the gene ends were 1 base for V and 5 bases for J; bases not matched to a gene: 2. CDR1 is SGHTA, CDR2 FQGNSA, per germline. The CDR3: CASSLGLAEETQYF. The DNA of the CDR3 is TGTGCCAGCAGCTTAGGACTAGCGGAGGAGACCCAGTACTTC.

This clone was observed a handful of times. The gene calls are TRBV6-6 and TRBJ2-2, with 7 bases fitting TRBD1. This CDR3 has 15 residues. In germline, CDR1 is MNHNY, CDR2 SVGAGI (reference sequence). With V trimmed by 6 bases and J by 6 bases, 10 bases remained unmatched. The CDR3 sequence: CASSGQDGPAGELFF. CDR3 nucleotides: TGTGCCAGCAGCGGACAGGACGGCCCGGCCGGGGAGCTGTTTTTT.

The chain links TRBV4-1 to TRBJ2-7; tentatively, D is TRBD1 (6 bases). Germline assignment: CDR1 MGHRA and CDR2 YSYEKL. V was trimmed by 1 base and J by 0 bases, leaving 16 bases between them. There are 17 residues in the CDR3. CDR3 coding DNA: TGCGCCAGCAGCCAAGGAGATCAGGGGCCAAGCTCCTACGAGCAGTACTTC. Its protein product is CASSQGDQGPSSYEQYF.

The genes are TRBV7-8 and TRBJ1-4; 10 bases are shared with TRBD1. V lost 5 bases to trimming and J lost 8 bases; unmatched junction nucleotides: 20. Germline V CDR1 and CDR2: SGHVS, FQNEAQ. The CDR3 is 19 amino acids. This CDR3 is CASSGETGGLSTYKEKLFF. The CDR3 coding sequence is TGTGCCAGCAGCGGGGAGACAGGGGGCTTATCGACATACAAGGAAAAACTGTTTTTT.

V is TRBV18 and J is TRBJ2-1, with D hard to call. V lost 1 base and J 10 bases, leaving 26 bases between the germline ends. Germline lookup yields CDR1 KGHSH and CDR2 LQKENI. This CDR3 has 18 residues. CDR3 in amino acids: CASSPRIVAQNVLGEQFF. The CDR3 DNA is TGTGCCAGCTCACCACGGATTGTAGCTCAAAATGTTTTGGGGGAGCAGTTCTTC. The full variable domain, completed using reference TRBV18 and TRBJ2-1, is NAGVMQNPRHLVRRRGQEARLRCSPMKGHSHVYWYRQLPEEGLKFMVYLQKENIIDESGMPKERFSAEFPKEGPSILRIQQVVRGDSAAYFCASSPRIVAQNVLGEQFFGPGTRLTVL.

This sequence joins TRBV25-1 and TRBJ2-1; 9 bases match TRBD1. J was trimmed by 8 bases and V by 1 base; bases with no gene match: 6. The germline CDR1 and CDR2 sequences are MGHDK and SYGVNS. The CDR3 extends over 15 amino acids. DNA of the CDR3: TGTGCCAGCAGTGAATCGCAGACAGGGGGGGATGAGCAGTTCTTC. This translates into CASSESQTGGDEQFF.

This clone has just a few counts. This sequence joins TRBV7-3 and TRBJ1-1; 9 nucleotides align to TRBD1. CDR3 length: 16 amino acids. CDR1 is SGHTA and CDR2 is FQGTGA in the germline V gene. V trimming: 4 bases; J trimming: 10 bases; junction bases outside the gene matches: 16. CDR3 nucleotides: TGTGCCAGCAGCTCTCCCGGGACAGGGTCCTCCAAGGGAGCTTTCTTT. This encodes CASSSPGTGSSKGAFF.

The chain couples TRBV4-3 to TRBJ1-2; no firm D call. The CDR3 is made up of 14 amino acids. V was clipped by 1 base and J by 3 bases, with 9 bases between them. CDR1 and CDR2 from the germline V gene are LGHNA and YSLEER. CDR3 sequence reads: CASSQAAVDYGYTF. The CDR3 nucleotides read TGCGCCAGCAGCCAAGCTGCGGTTGACTATGGCTACACCTTC.

The sample holds a few counts of this clone. V gene TRBV2 combines with J gene TRBJ1-2; D is ambiguous. The length of the CDR3 is 12 residues. V lost 9 bases and J 4 bases, leaving 12 bases between the germline ends. Germline-derived CDR1 and CDR2 are SNHLY and FYNNEI. The CDR3 region is CASGPHGYGYTF. The CDR3 nucleotides are TGTGCCAGTGGACCCCACGGCTATGGCTACACCTTC.

This clone appeared a few times. A junction boundary mismatches the germline segment, possibly from a read error. The rearrangement links TRBV5-4 to TRBJ1-4; D is undetermined. This CDR3 comprises 15 residues. The V gene's germline CDR1 is SGHNT and CDR2 YYREEE (reference sequence). The CDR3 DNA reads TGCGCCAGCAGCCCTTCGGGTCCAACTAATGAAAAACTGTTTTTT. Its protein product is CASSPSGPTNEKLFF.

This clone was observed a few times. The genes are TRBV6-1 and TRBJ2-7; 10 nucleotides agree with TRBD1. With 3 bases clipped from V and 3 bases from J, the junction kept 5 bases outside the gene matches. Germline CDR1 and CDR2: MNHNS and SASEGT. The CDR3 is 15 amino acids. In DNA form, the CDR3 reads TGTGCCAGCAGTGAGTCCGGGACAGGGGTCTACGAGCAGTACTTC. It encodes CASSESGTGVYEQYF.

This clone was seen more than once but under ten times. The genes are TRBV4-3 and TRBJ1-5; no clear D gene. Germline V lookup: CDR1 LGHNA, CDR2 YSLEER. The V end lost 3 bases, the J end lost 5 bases, and 14 bases lay between the germline ends. The CDR3 covers 15 residues. The CDR3 here is CASSQGGLRDQPQHF. CDR3 bases: TGCGCCAGCAGCCAGGGCGGGTTACGCGATCAGCCCCAGCATTTT.

This clone has just a few counts. This chain links TRBV11-2 with TRBJ2-3, with D unclear. CDR1 is SGHAT, CDR2 FQNNGV, per germline. Trimming removed 0 bases from V and 2 bases from J, with 6 bases in between. The CDR3 is 14 amino acids. The CDR3, as DNA: TGTGCCAGCAGCTTAGACATCATCACAGATACGCAGTATTTT. Translation: CASSLDIITDTQYF. Full variable domain (rest looked up from reference TRBV11-2 and TRBJ2-3): EAGVAQSPRYKIIEKRQSVAFWCNPISGHATLYWYQQILGQGPKLLIQFQNNGVVDDSQLPKDRFSAERLKGVDSTLKIQPAKLEDSAVYLCASSLDIITDTQYFGPGTRLTVL.

The gene calls are TRBV4-1 and TRBJ2-5; D might be TRBD2 (5 bases). Germline values: CDR1 MGHRA, CDR2 YSYEKL. The CDR3 is made up of 15 amino acids. Between the trimmed V and J ends, which lost 4 bases and 4 bases, there was a span of 16 bases. CDR3 sequence reads: CASSPRASLSETQYF. The CDR3 bases are TGCGCCAGCAGCCCGAGGGCTAGTCTATCAGAGACCCAGTACTTC.

This clone was recorded a few times. The J gene is TRBJ1-5, the V gene TRBV7-9; D ambiguous. This CDR3 comprises 9 residues. V was clipped by 11 bases and J by 6 bases, with 5 bases between them. Looked up from germline, CDR1 is SEHNR and CDR2 is FQNEAQ (reference sequence). CDR3 DNA sequence: TGTGCCGGCCCTCAGCCCCAGCATTTT. Protein product: CAGPQPQHF.

The V gene is TRBV9, the J gene TRBJ2-1; TRBD1 aligns across 9 bases. Germline V gives CDR1 SGDLS, CDR2 YYNGEE. V dropped 3 bases and J dropped 9; count of bases not matched to a gene: 13. This CDR3 has 16 amino acids. CDR3 sequence (DNA): TGTGCCAGCAGCGCGGAATTACAGGGGGCGCGATCTGAGCAGTTCTTC. As protein: CASSAELQGARSEQFF.

This clone was observed a few times. CDR3 in amino acids: CASMMAGGKETQYF. The CDR3 region has the DNA TGTGCCAGCATGATGGCGGGGGGGAAAGAGACCCAGTACTTC. The chain links TRBV2 to TRBJ2-5, with 9 bases aligning to TRBD2. Per the germline V gene, CDR1 is SNHLY and CDR2 is FYNNEI. This CDR3 has 14 residues. Trimming took 7 bases from V and 3 from J; bases not matched to a gene: 6. The full variable domain, its missing parts supplied by reference TRBV2 and TRBJ2-5, is EPEVTQTPSHQVTQMGQEVILRCVPISNHLYFYWYRQILGQKVEFLVSFYNNEISEKSEIFDDQFSVERPDGSNFTLKIRSTKLEDSAMYFCASMMAGGKETQYFGPGTRLLVL.

The V and J genes are TRBV19 and TRBJ1-6; 9 nucleotides match TRBD1. Germline-derived CDR1 and CDR2 are LNHDA and SQIVND (reference sequence). The CDR3 sequence is 15 residues long. The V segment lost 6 bases and the J segment 8 bases; nucleotides outside the gene matches: 8. The CDR3 loop is CASSLGQGFDSPLHF. In nucleotides, the CDR3 is TGTGCCAGTAGCCTAGGACAGGGGTTCGATTCACCCCTCCACTTT.

The CDR3 region is CASSGRLIYEQYF. The CDR3, as DNA: TGTGCCAGTAGTGGGCGGCTCATATACGAGCAGTACTTC. J is TRBJ2-7 and V is TRBV19; no reliable D call. The CDR3 loop spans 13 amino acids. From germline, CDR1 is LNHDA and CDR2 SQIVND (reference sequence). The V end lost 5 bases, the J end lost 4 bases, and 12 bases lay between the germline ends.

The chain employs TRBV2 and TRBJ2-1; 8 bases agree with TRBD2. Germline values: CDR1 SNHLY, CDR2 FYNNEI. The J segment lost 3 bases and the V segment lost 4 bases, leaving 2 bases of the junction unmatched. CDR3 length equals 14 residues. CDR3 DNA sequence: TGTGCCAGCAGTGGACTAGCGTTCTACAATGAGCAGTTCTTC. Its translation: CASSGLAFYNEQFF.

The chain recombines TRBV9 with TRBJ1-2; 7 bases match TRBD1. Germline lookup yields CDR1 SGDLS and CDR2 YYNGEE. The CDR3 has 14 residues. Unmatched junction bases numbered 10, after V lost 3 bases and J lost 8 bases. The DNA of the CDR3 is TGTGCCAGCAGCGCCGATAACAGGGGAGGCGGCTACACCTTC. Translation: CASSADNRGGGYTF. Looking up the rest from reference TRBV9 and TRBJ1-2 gives the full variable domain: DSGVTQTPKHLITATGQRVTLRCSPRSGDLSVYWYQQSLDQGLQFLIQYYNGEERAKGNILERFSAQQFPDLHSELNLSSLELGDSALYFCASSADNRGGGYTFGSGTRLTVV.

The chain recombines TRBV6-1 with TRBJ1-1; D is possibly TRBD1 (6 bases). V lost 5 bases and J 4 bases, leaving 14 bases between the germline ends. Per the germline V gene, CDR1 is MNHNS and CDR2 is SASEGT. The CDR3 is made up of 14 amino acids. The CDR3 coding sequence is TGTGCCAGCAGTCAACAGGGTAGCGGCACTGAAGCTTTCTTT. Its translation is CASSQQGSGTEAFF.

This clone appeared a few times. J is TRBJ1-2 and V is TRBV7-9, with TRBD1 matching over 9 bases. This CDR3 is 13 amino acids long. V shed 6 bases, J shed 8 bases, and the junction held 7 bases outside the gene matches. Germline values: CDR1 SEHNR, CDR2 FQNEAQ (reference sequence). The CDR3 DNA sequence: TGTGCCAGCAGAGAAACAGGGGGCCGCGGCTACACCTTC. Protein sequence: CASRETGGRGYTF.

This clone was seen only a few times. The chain couples TRBV14 to TRBJ1-1, with 9 bases aligning to TRBD1. This CDR3 contains 17 residues. V shed 4 bases and J 0 bases; nucleotides not matched to a gene: 9. Germline V gene sequence: CDR1 SGHDN, CDR2 FVKESK. The CDR3: CASSRWGQGDMNTEAFF. CDR3 DNA sequence: TGTGCCAGCAGCCGATGGGGACAGGGCGACATGAACACTGAAGCTTTCTTT.

The V and J genes are TRBV5-5 and TRBJ2-5; TRBD1 aligns across 7 bases. The CDR3 loop spans 15 amino acids. Per germline, CDR1 SGHKS and CDR2 YYEKEE (reference sequence). V lost 0 bases, J lost 5 bases, and 7 bases stayed unmatched. The CDR3 region has the DNA TGTGCCAGCAGCTTGGGGATGGGACAGTCGGAGACCCAGTACTTC. This sequence encodes CASSLGMGQSETQYF.

This clone was counted a few times. Within the sample, other DNA sequences also encode this same CDR3. The chain has TRBV2 and TRBJ1-2; 9 positions agree with TRBD1. The V gene's germline CDR1 is SNHLY and CDR2 FYNNEI. The CDR3 totals 13 residues. Losses at the gene ends were 6 bases for V and 4 bases for J; bases not matched to a gene: 3. The CDR3 region has the DNA TGTGCCAGCAGGGACAGGGGTGGCTATGGCTACACCTTC. Protein: CASRDRGGYGYTF.

The chain uses TRBV30 and TRBJ1-3, with 8 bases matching TRBD1. The CDR3 runs to 15 residues. Germline CDR1 reads GTSNPN; CDR2 reads SVGIG (reference sequence). V gave up 2 bases and J gave up 3 bases; unmatched junction bases: 6. The CDR3 sequence is CAWSRTGRSGNTIYF. The DNA of the CDR3 is TGTGCCTGGAGTAGGACAGGGAGAAGTGGAAACACCATATATTTT.